Below are 20 T cell receptor beta chains sequenced from a single sample in a study of T cell clonality in common variable immunodeficiency (dated by TCRdb to about 2015). The library was made by the immunoSEQ multiplex PCR assay. Drawn from immuneACCESS, this table holds only the in-frame rearrangements with V and J called that TCRdb kept. Clones are partly lost; checked studies trace under half to an unresolved V gene and leave the rest unexplained. The sample counts more than 55,000 clones, each observed more than once. Approximately 1.6% of the sample is taken by the ten largest. Sequences were obtained from peripheral blood mononuclear cells. These receptors all come from a person aged 18 to 70 in good health.

This clone was recorded at least ten times. Read sequence stops 3 residues before the CDR3 end, and the germline J gene provides the missing end. This chain links TRBV5-6 with TRBJ1-1; D might be TRBD1 (6 bases). The germline V and J ends were trimmed by 4 bases and 2 bases, with 9 bases remaining between them. The germline V gene has CDR1 SGHDT and CDR2 YYEEEE. This CDR3 is built from 13 residues. CDR3 bases read: TGTGCCAGCAGCAGGACAGAAAACACTGAA. Its translation is CASSRTENTE. Given in full, the CDR3 is CASSRTENTEAFF.

This clone was detected many times. The read falls 3 residues short of the CDR3 end, and the missing part is taken from the germline J gene. V and J are TRBV2 and TRBJ2-1; 8 positions agree with TRBD2. This CDR3 contains 13 residues. Germline trimming cut 7 bases from V and 8 bases from J; bases unmatched to any gene: 7. Germline values: CDR1 SNHLY, CDR2 FYNNEI. The CDR3 loop reads CASTGTSHHEQFF. The DNA read from the CDR3 is TGTGCCAGCACCGGGACTAGTCATCATGAG.

This clone was seen ten or more times. The sequenced fragment ends 3 residues before the CDR3 boundary, so the rest is inferred from the germline J gene. This chain joins TRBV7-2 and TRBJ1-5, with a possible D match to TRBD1 (5 bases). The CDR3 totals 15 residues. Deletions cut 1 base from V and 5 bases from J, with 12 bases between. Germline V gene data show CDR1 as SGHTA and CDR2 as FQGNSA. The part of the CDR3 DNA that was read is TGTGCCAGCAGCTTAGGGGGGGATATTCATCAGCCC. Encoded protein: CASSLGGDIHQP. The CDR3, in full, reads CASSLGGDIHQPQHF.

This clone was seen many times. Coverage ceases 3 residues before the CDR3 finishes, and the germline J gene fills in the end. The chain recombines TRBV10-3 with TRBJ2-1; 15 bases are a match to TRBD2. Germline V lookup: CDR1 ENHRY, CDR2 SYGVKD. The CDR3 spans 17 residues. V trimming: 7 bases; J trimming: 0 bases; junction bases outside the gene matches: 4. The sequenced part of the CDR3 DNA is TGTGCCATCAAAGGACTAGCGGGGGGGAGCTCCTACAATGAG. Translation gives CAIKGLAGGSSYNE. The whole CDR3 protein reads CAIKGLAGGSSYNEQFF.

Ten or more counts support this clone. The read gets to within 3 residues of the CDR3 end, and the germline J gene fills in the rest. The rearrangement joins TRBV2 to TRBJ2-7; D not resolved. The CDR3 has 12 amino acids. The germline V gene has CDR1 SNHLY and CDR2 FYNNEI. The V gene lost 7 bases and the J gene lost 2 bases, with 9 bases spanning the gap. Incomplete CDR3 DNA: TGTGCCAGCAAGGAGCTAGCCTACGAG. This gives the protein CASKELAYE. The entire CDR3 protein is CASKELAYEQYF.

There are many counts of this clone. The sequenced fragment ends 3 residues before the CDR3 boundary, so the rest is inferred from the germline J gene. The chain employs TRBV28 and TRBJ2-5; 9 bases map to TRBD1. Germline V lookup: CDR1 MDHEN, CDR2 SYDVKM. With V trimmed by 5 bases and J by 5 bases, 9 bases remained unmatched. CDR3 length: 15 residues. CDR3 amino acids: CASSTRTGELETQYF. The sequenced CDR3 bases are TGTGCCAGCAGTACCCGGACAGGGGAACTGGAGACC.

There are a few counts of this clone. The CDR3 end falls 3 residues outside the read, so it is completed with the germline J gene. This chain links TRBV11-1 with TRBJ2-5; perhaps TRBD2 as D (6 bases). The CDR3 runs 15 residues. Germline V CDR1 and CDR2: SGHAT, FQDESV (reference sequence). V was pared by 5 bases and J by 3 bases, with 16 bases between. The CDR3 sequence: CASSPGTHREETQYF. Partial CDR3 DNA: TGTGCCAGCAGCCCAGGGACTCACAGAGAAGAGACC. The full variable domain, completed using reference TRBV11-1 and TRBJ2-5, is EAEVAQSPRYKITEKSQAVAFWCDPISGHATLYWYRQILGQGPELLVQFQDESVVDDSQLPKDRFSAERLKGVDSTLKIQPAELGDSAMYLCASSPGTHREETQYFGPGTRLLVL.

The sample holds many counts of this clone. Read data end 3 residues before the CDR3 end; the end is taken from the germline J gene. This chain uses TRBV7-6 with TRBJ2-1, with 10 bases aligning to TRBD2. The CDR3 covers 16 residues. J was trimmed by 4 bases and V by 2 bases; bases with no gene match: 5. Germline lookup yields CDR1 SGHVS and CDR2 FNYEAQ. CDR3 DNA (partial): TGTGCCAGCAGCTTACAAACTAGCGGGAAATACAATGAG. It encodes CASSLQTSGKYNE. The full CDR3 protein reads CASSLQTSGKYNEQFF.

In regard to this clone: The CDR3 end falls 3 residues outside the read, so it is completed with the germline J gene. J is TRBJ1-3 and V is TRBV5-1; the match to TRBD1 covers 7 bases. J gave up 0 bases and V 5 bases, and 2 bases lay outside the gene matches. There are 14 residues in the CDR3. The V gene's germline CDR1 is SGHRS and CDR2 YFSETQ. CDR3 bases read: TGCGCCAGCAGAAGGGACAGCTCTGGAAACACC. Residues: CASRRDSSGNT. The CDR3 reads in full as CASRRDSSGNTIYF.

This clone was seen at least ten times. The sequence runs out 3 residues before the end of the CDR3; the remainder is reconstructed from the germline J gene. This chain uses TRBV30 with TRBJ1-2, with D perhaps TRBD1 (6 bases). The germline V and J ends were trimmed by 2 bases and 3 bases, with 13 bases remaining between them. The germline gives CDR1 GTSNPN, CDR2 SVGIG (reference sequence). This CDR3 contains 14 residues. CDR3 DNA, as far as it was read: TGTGCCTGGAGTCAGGGGATTATTGACTATGGC. It specifies CAWSQGIIDYG. The CDR3 reads in full as CAWSQGIIDYGYTF.

This clone was counted ten times or more. The CDR3 is cut off 3 residues early in the read; its end comes from the germline J gene. The chain joins TRBV18 to TRBJ2-1; 11 bases align to TRBD2. CDR3 length: 18 amino acids. Germline assignment: CDR1 KGHSH and CDR2 LQKENI. The J segment lost 4 bases and the V segment lost 0 bases, leaving 8 bases of the junction unmatched. CDR3 DNA (partial): TGTGCCAGCTCACCACCGTCAGGTAGCGGGAGGGTGTACAATGAG. This gives the protein CASSPPSGSGRVYNE. The full-length CDR3 reads as CASSPPSGSGRVYNEQFF.

In this sample, this clone turned up many times. The observed sequence ends 3 residues before the CDR3 terminus, with the missing tail filled in from the germline J gene. The rearrangement joins TRBV19 to TRBJ2-7; 8 nucleotides match TRBD1. The CDR3 sequence is 13 residues long. V gave up 8 bases and J gave up 2 bases; unmatched junction bases: 5. CDR1 is LNHDA, CDR2 SQIVND, per germline (reference sequence). CDR3 DNA, as far as it was read: TGTGCCAGTGCTATACAGGGGGCCTACGAG. It specifies CASAIQGAYE. The whole CDR3 reads CASAIQGAYEQYF.

This clone was counted many times. The missing CDR3 end, 3 residues past where the read stops, is filled in from the germline J gene. This chain connects TRBV30 to TRBJ1-4, with D unclear. Trimming took off 1 base at V and 3 bases at J, with 9 bases between the two ends. Germline V gives CDR1 GTSNPN, CDR2 SVGIG (reference sequence). The CDR3 consists of 14 residues. The chain's CDR3 is CAWSGVSANEKLFF. CDR3 bases read: TGTGCCTGGAGTGGAGTATCGGCTAATGAAAAA.

This clone was found many times. The chain's CDR3 is CSARDPGGSGETQYF. The covered CDR3 bases are TGCAGTGCTAGAGATCCCGGGGGTTCGGGAGAGACC. V and J are TRBV20-1 and TRBJ2-5; tentatively, D is TRBD2 (6 bases). The read ends 3 residues shy of where the CDR3 ends; the end is completed using the germline J gene. The CDR3 has 15 amino acids. Trimming left V 0 bases short and J 4 bases short, with 15 bases between. Germline loops: CDR1 DFQATT, CDR2 SNEGSKA (reference sequence).

This clone was counted many times. The read gets to within 3 residues of the CDR3 end, and the germline J gene fills in the rest. The gene calls are TRBV20-1 and TRBJ1-5; 11 bases are a match to TRBD1. Trimming took 0 bases from V and 6 from J; bases not matched to a gene: 7. Germline V gene sequence: CDR1 DFQATT, CDR2 SNEGSKA (reference sequence). This CDR3 has 16 amino acids. This CDR3 is CSAREQDRGRSQPQHF. Partial CDR3 DNA: TGCAGTGCTAGAGAGCAGGACAGGGGGCGAAGTCAGCCC.

This clone was seen many times. The read terminates 3 residues ahead of where the CDR3 ends, so the germline J gene completes it. J is TRBJ2-7 and V is TRBV20-1; tentative D call: TRBD1 (5 bases). V was trimmed by 2 bases and J by 3 bases, leaving 23 bases between them. The CDR3 covers 17 residues. Germline V gene sequence: CDR1 DFQATT, CDR2 SNEGSKA (reference sequence). CDR3 sequence reads: CSARSLYDRGVNYEQYF. Partial CDR3 DNA: TGCAGTGCTAGATCCTTGTATGACAGAGGAGTAAACTACGAG.

In this sample, this clone turned up many times. Read coverage stops 3 residues before the CDR3 terminus; the germline J gene supplies the remainder. The genes are TRBV28 and TRBJ2-7; tentative D call: TRBD2 (6 bases). Trimming left V 2 bases short and J 0 bases short, with 8 bases between. This CDR3 contains 14 residues. The V gene's germline CDR1 is MDHEN and CDR2 SYDVKM. Incomplete CDR3 DNA: TGTGCCAGCAGTTTAAGCGGGTTCTCCTACGAG. Translated, it gives CASSLSGFSYE. Given in full, the CDR3 is CASSLSGFSYEQYF.

This clone was seen repeatedly, ten times or more. Read sequence stops 3 residues before the CDR3 end, and the germline J gene provides the missing end. The chain employs TRBV5-1 and TRBJ2-1; 9 bases agree with TRBD2. Looked up from germline, CDR1 is SGHRS and CDR2 is YFSETQ. V dropped 4 bases and J dropped 5; count of bases not matched to a gene: 7. CDR3 size: 15 residues. Partial CDR3 DNA: TGCGCCAGCAGCAAGACTAGCGGACCAAACAATGAG. The encoded protein is CASSKTSGPNNE. The CDR3 as a whole reads CASSKTSGPNNEQFF.

This clone was counted at least ten times. The read terminates 3 residues before the CDR3 end, so the remaining end is supplied by the germline J gene. The chain is built from TRBV5-1 and TRBJ1-2; maybe TRBD1 (6 bases). CDR1 and CDR2 (germline): SGHRS, YFSETQ. The CDR3 is 14 amino acids. CDR3 bases read: TGCGCCAGCAGCCCTCTGGGGGGGCAGGGCGGC. Protein sequence: CASSPLGGQGG. The whole CDR3 sequence reads CASSPLGGQGGYTF. The whole variable domain, remainder taken from reference TRBV5-1 and TRBJ1-2, is KAGVTQTPRYLIKTRGQQVTLSCSPISGHRSVSWYQQTPGQGLQFLFEYFSETQRNKGNFPGRFSGRQFSNSRSEMNVSTLELGDSALYLCASSPLGGQGGYTFGSGTRLTVV.

In this sample, this clone turned up many times. The CDR3 goes on 3 residues after the read ends, and that part is filled in from the germline J gene. This chain uses TRBV7-6 with TRBJ2-7; 8 bases line up with TRBD1. The CDR3 length is 15 residues. The germline V gene encodes CDR1 SGHVS and CDR2 FNYEAQ. V shed 3 bases and J 5 bases; nucleotides not matched to a gene: 9. The covered CDR3 bases are TGTGCCAGCAGCTTCAGGACAGGGTCTATAGACGAG. Amino acids: CASSFRTGSIDE. The whole CDR3 protein is CASSFRTGSIDEQYF.